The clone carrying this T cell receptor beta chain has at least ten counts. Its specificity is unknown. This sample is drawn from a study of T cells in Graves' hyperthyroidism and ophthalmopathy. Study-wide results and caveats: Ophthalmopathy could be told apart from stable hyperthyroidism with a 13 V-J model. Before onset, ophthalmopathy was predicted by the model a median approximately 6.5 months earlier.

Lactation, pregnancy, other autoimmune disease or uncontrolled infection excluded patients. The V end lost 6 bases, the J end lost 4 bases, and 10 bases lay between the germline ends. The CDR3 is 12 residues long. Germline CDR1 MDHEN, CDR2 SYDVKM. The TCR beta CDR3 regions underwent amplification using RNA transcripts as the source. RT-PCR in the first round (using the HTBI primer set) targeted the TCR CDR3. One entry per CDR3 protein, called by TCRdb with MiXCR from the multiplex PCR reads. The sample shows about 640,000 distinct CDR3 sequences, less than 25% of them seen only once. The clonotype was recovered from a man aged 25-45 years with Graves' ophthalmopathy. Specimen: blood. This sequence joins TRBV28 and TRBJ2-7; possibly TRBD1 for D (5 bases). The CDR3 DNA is TGTGCCAGCAGCCCACAGGTTTACGAGCAGTACTTC. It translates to CASSPQVYEQYF.